Presented here are 22 T cell receptor beta chains from one specimen sequenced in a study of metastatic and nonmetastatic thyroid tumors. Every patient was untreated before thyroid surgery. TCRdb reanalyzed the PCR reads via MiXCR. The profile shows 30,000 to 40,000 clones, roughly 36% of them singletons. The sequencing sample was made of tumor tissue. Receptor source: a female donor with papillary thyroid cancer or a benign thyroid nodule (not recorded which). Some clones in this sample may be carry-over from other donors' samples.

This clone was found a few times. This chain uses TRBV2 with TRBJ2-1; weak D call: TRBD1 (6 bases). This CDR3 contains 15 residues. Trimming cost V 8 bases and J 0 bases, with 14 bases left between them. Germline V gives CDR1 SNHLY, CDR2 FYNNEI. As DNA, the CDR3 is TGTGCCAGCGGATCAGGGGTCAGCTCCTACAATGAGCAGTTCTTC. Encoded protein: CASGSGVSSYNEQFF.

The rearrangement links TRBV6-2 or TRBV6-3 to TRBJ1-2, with no clear D. The CDR3 has 14 residues. V was pared by 4 bases and J by 5 bases, with 14 bases between. The germline V gene encodes CDR1 MNHEY and CDR2 SVGEGT. The CDR3 DNA follows: TGTGCCAGCAGTTCTCTTTTACTAGGGTATGGCTACACCTTC. Amino acid sequence: CASSSLLLGYGYTF.

The chain employs TRBV25-1 and TRBJ2-7; TRBD2 matches 10 bases. Germline loops: CDR1 MGHDK, CDR2 SYGVNS. V lost 1 base, J lost 5 bases, and 5 bases stayed unmatched. The CDR3 extends over 15 amino acids. Here the CDR3 reads CASSEFQREGHEQYF. The CDR3 DNA sequence: TGTGCCAGCAGTGAATTTCAGCGGGAGGGCCACGAGCAGTACTTC.

This clone was seen ten or more times. The rearrangement joins TRBV27 to TRBJ1-4; D unclear. The CDR3 runs to 15 residues. Germline lookup yields CDR1 MNHEY and CDR2 SMNVEV (reference sequence). Trimming removed 6 bases at V and 0 bases at J, with 11 bases between. In nucleotides, the CDR3 is TGTGCCAGCAGCCCGGAGGTTGCAACTAATGAAAAACTGTTTTTT. Translated: CASSPEVATNEKLFF.

This clone has only a few counts. V gene TRBV6-1 combines with J gene TRBJ1-2; TRBD1 is a possible D gene (5 bases). Germline CDR1 reads MNHNS; CDR2 reads SASEGT. The V end lost 6 bases, the J end lost 6 bases, and 23 bases lay between the germline ends. This CDR3 comprises 16 residues. CDR3: CASRGMGTASGDGYTF. The CDR3 DNA is TGTGCCAGCAGGGGAATGGGGACCGCCTCTGGGGATGGCTACACCTTC.

This clone was seen once. This chain connects TRBV5-4 to TRBJ1-3; D gene ambiguous. Deletions cut 2 bases from V and 4 bases from J, with 22 bases between. The CDR3 has 18 residues. In germline, CDR1 is SGHNT, CDR2 YYREEE (reference sequence). CDR3 coding DNA: TGTGCCAGCAGCTTAAAAGGCAGAGGAAGGAACTCAGGAAACACCATATATTTT. Translation gives CASSLKGRGRNSGNTIYF.

The rearrangement uses TRBV12-3 or TRBV12-4 and TRBJ2-1; D call uncertain. The CDR3 is made up of 12 amino acids. V lost 0 bases to trimming and J lost 10 bases, with 7 bases between them. This CDR3 is CASSLAQREQFF. DNA for the CDR3: TGTGCCAGCAGTTTAGCGCAAAGGGAGCAGTTCTTC.

This clone was recorded once. The rearrangement joins TRBV20-1 to TRBJ2-5; D remains unclear. The CDR3 length is 17 residues. CDR1 and CDR2 from the germline V gene are DFQATT and SNEGSKA (reference sequence). Trimming took off 0 bases at V and 1 base at J, with 18 bases between the two ends. The CDR3 is CSARDLHTPTFQETQYF. The CDR3 DNA sequence: TGCAGTGCTAGAGATCTTCACACACCGACCTTCCAAGAGACCCAGTACTTC.

The J gene is TRBJ2-7, the V gene TRBV5-1; tentative D call: TRBD1 (5 bases). Germline V CDR1 and CDR2: SGHRS, YFSETQ. The V end lost 4 bases, the J end lost 0 bases, and 20 bases lay between the germline ends. The CDR3 extends over 17 amino acids. In DNA, the CDR3 is TGCGCCAGCAGCCCCGGCTACCAGGGTGCGAGCTCCTACGAGCAGTACTTC. Translating gives CASSPGYQGASSYEQYF.

In its sample, this clone was seen a few times. J is TRBJ1-1 and V is TRBV12-3 or TRBV12-4; possibly TRBD1 for D (5 bases). V was trimmed by 0 bases and J by 5 bases, leaving 7 bases between them. CDR3 length: 13 amino acids. CDR3 nucleotide sequence: TGTGCCAGCAGTTTAGCAAGGGGTACTGAAGCTTTCTTT. Translated: CASSLARGTEAFF.

The V call is TRBV27, the J call TRBJ2-7; no clear D. Germline CDR1 is MNHEY and CDR2 is SMNVEV (reference sequence). The V end lost 2 bases, the J end lost 6 bases, and 14 bases lay between the germline ends. This CDR3 contains 14 residues. CDR3 amino acids: CASSLGPLSGEQYF. CDR3 nucleotides: TGTGCCAGCAGTTTAGGTCCGTTATCTGGCGAGCAGTACTTC.

As concerns this clone: At the DNA level, this CDR3 is encoded by other sequences in the same sample as well. This sequence joins TRBV5-6 and TRBJ1-1; D remains ambiguous. V lost 0 bases and J 4 bases, leaving 13 bases between the germline ends. From germline, CDR1 is SGHDT and CDR2 YYEEEE. This CDR3 is built from 15 residues. The CDR3 sequence: CASSLGGIGSTEAFF. CDR3 coding DNA: TGTGCCAGCAGCTTGGGTGGCATCGGGAGCACTGAAGCTTTCTTT.

There are a few counts of this clone. This chain uses TRBV6-1 with TRBJ1-6; TRBD1 aligns across 9 bases. Germline CDR1 and CDR2: MNHNS and SASEGT. This CDR3 contains 15 residues. J gave up 8 bases and V 6 bases, and 8 bases lay outside the gene matches. The CDR3 nucleotides are TGTGCCAGCAGGACGGACAGGGGAGGGTATTCACCCCTCCACTTT. The encoded protein is CASRTDRGGYSPLHF.

On this clone itself: The junction differs from germline at one of its ends, possibly a read error. This rearrangement joins TRBV11-2 to TRBJ2-7, with unresolved D. The CDR3 is 12 amino acids. Germline V CDR1 and CDR2: SGHAT, FQNNGV. As DNA, the CDR3 is TGTGCCAGCAGCTTCGGAAGAGTCGAGCAGCACTTC. Translating it yields CASSFGRVEQHF.

This clone came up a few times. One end of the junction varies from germline; a read error may be responsible. The CDR3 region is CASSERDTGPPDF. CDR3 DNA sequence: TGTGCCAGCAGTGAACGGGACACGGGGCCCCCGGACTTC. The V call is TRBV6-1, the J call TRBJ2-7, with a possible D match to TRBD1 (6 bases). The V gene's germline CDR1 is MNHNS and CDR2 SASEGT. CDR3 size: 13 residues.

Only a few counts were recorded for this clone. This rearrangement joins TRBV19 to TRBJ2-7; TRBD1 agrees at 10 bases. V lost 1 base and J lost 6; bases outside the gene matches: 6. The CDR3 spans 15 residues. Germline V CDR1 and CDR2: LNHDA, SQIVND (reference sequence). The CDR3 protein is CASSIVETGGGEQYF. The CDR3 nucleotides are TGTGCCAGTAGTATAGTAGAGACAGGGGGCGGCGAGCAGTACTTC.

The J gene is TRBJ1-4, the V gene TRBV27; no reliable D call. V dropped 4 bases and J dropped 4 bases, with 19 bases sitting between them. Germline V CDR1 and CDR2: MNHEY, SMNVEV (reference sequence). The CDR3 length is 17 residues. CDR3 amino acids: CASSSTPGRLLNEKLFF. CDR3 in DNA: TGTGCCAGCAGTTCTACTCCCGGACGGTTACTTAATGAAAAACTGTTTTTT.

This chain connects TRBV11-3 to TRBJ1-2; 8 nucleotides line up with TRBD1. The ends lost 3 bases at V and 1 base at J; junction bases unmatched: 1. CDR3 length: 14 residues. CDR1 is SGHNT, CDR2 YENEEA, per germline. The CDR3 region is CASSFGQGNYGYTF. The CDR3 DNA sequence: TGTGCCAGCAGCTTCGGACAGGGTAACTATGGCTACACCTTC.

This clone was detected only a few times. The genes are TRBV24-1 and TRBJ1-1; TRBD1 might be the D (6 bases). V lost 5 bases, J lost 1 base, and 16 bases lay in between. This CDR3 comprises 16 residues. Germline V CDR1 and CDR2: KGHDR, SFDVKD. This chain's CDR3 is CATSAPPQGTNTEAFF. CDR3 sequence (DNA): TGTGCCACCAGTGCCCCTCCGCAGGGGACGAACACTGAAGCTTTCTTT.

This rearrangement joins TRBV5-1 to TRBJ1-2; D unclear. Germline V CDR1 and CDR2: SGHRS, YFSETQ. The CDR3 spans 13 residues. Trimming shortened V by 2 bases and J by 4 bases, and 9 bases separated the two germline ends. Here the CDR3 DNA reads TGCGCCAGCAGCTTAGGTGTTGGCTATGGCTACACCTTC. This sequence encodes CASSLGVGYGYTF.

The chain couples TRBV6-1 to TRBJ2-1, with D maybe TRBD1 (5 bases). Germline V gene lookup returns CDR1 MNHNS and CDR2 SASEGT. The V and J ends lost 0 bases and 2 bases respectively, with 8 bases between them. The CDR3 is 15 residues long. The CDR3, as DNA: TGTGCCAGCAGTGAAGCACCAGGGACCTACAATGAGCAGTTCTTC. Protein: CASSEAPGTYNEQFF.

J is TRBJ1-2 and V is TRBV4-3; 8 nucleotides line up with TRBD1. The germline V gene encodes CDR1 LGHNA and CDR2 YSLEER. V was pared by 1 base and J by 0 bases, with 4 bases of the junction left unmatched. The CDR3 is made up of 16 amino acids. CDR3 coding DNA: TGCGCCAGCAGCCAAGGAGCACAGGGGGCTAACTATGGCTACACCTTC. This gives the protein CASSQGAQGANYGYTF.